One sample yielded the 19 T cell receptor beta chains listed below, sequenced in a study of CD8+ T cells in alopecia areata. RNA, once extracted, was reverse transcribed into cDNA for use as the sequencing template. This table comes from immunoSEQ multiplex PCR, and its TCRdb copy is limited to in-frame clones, with some not included. The table includes roughly 130,000 clones, 50% to 60% detected once. Sequencing was performed on CD4+ T cells sorted from blood, taken at week 0. These receptor sequences come from a human donor with alopecia areata.

The chain links TRBV27 to TRBJ2-5; the D call may be TRBD1 or TRBD2 (7 bases each). CDR3 length: 16 amino acids. The V end was cut by 6 bases, the J end by 5 bases, with 22 bases between. Germline CDR1 reads MNHEY; CDR2 reads SMNVEV (reference sequence). The CDR3 loop is CASRAETGRGLETQYF. DNA of the CDR3: TGTGCCAGCAGAGCTGAGACAGGGAGGGGACTTGAGACCCAGTACTTC.

V is TRBV7-2 and J is TRBJ2-7; 8 nucleotides match TRBD1. The CDR3 covers 14 residues. Trimming removed 5 bases from V and 2 bases from J; junction bases left unmatched: 5. Germline V gene sequence: CDR1 SGHTA, CDR2 FQGNSA. The CDR3 DNA is TGTGCCAGCAGCAAGACAGGGGCCACCTACGAGCAGTACTTC. Residues: CASSKTGATYEQYF.

This chain joins TRBV23-1 and TRBJ2-3; D gene uncertain. TRBV23-1 is reported as an ORF; its role is uncertain. V shed 7 bases and J shed 11 bases, with 25 bases lying between them. The CDR3 runs to 15 residues. The CDR3 loop is CASTPGLPLLFLQYF. In DNA form, the CDR3 reads TGCGCCAGCACTCCTGGATTACCCCTGCTCTTTCTGCAGTATTTT.

This chain joins TRBV11-3 and TRBJ2-7, with 7 bases identical to TRBD1. The V segment lost 5 bases and the J segment 5 bases; nucleotides outside the gene matches: 12. Germline V gives CDR1 SGHNT, CDR2 YENEEA. This CDR3 region has 15 residues. CDR3: CASSKGLGQAHEQYF. CDR3 sequence (DNA): TGTGCCAGCAGCAAAGGCCTCGGACAGGCCCACGAGCAGTACTTC.

This clone was counted only a few times. The chain is built from TRBV25-1 and TRBJ1-2, with D tentatively TRBD1 (5 bases). The CDR3 contains 14 residues. The V and J ends lost 1 base and 4 bases respectively, with 10 bases between them. Germline V CDR1 and CDR2: MGHDK, SYGVNS. CDR3 in amino acids: CASSEWGGVYGYTF. In DNA, the CDR3 is TGTGCCAGCAGTGAATGGGGGGGAGTCTATGGCTACACCTTC.

The DNA of the CDR3 is TGTGCCAGCTCACCACTAGCGGGAGTTAAAAATGAGCAGTTCTTC. Translated: CASSPLAGVKNEQFF. This chain connects TRBV18 to TRBJ2-1, with 9 bases identical to TRBD2. The germline V gene has CDR1 KGHSH and CDR2 LQKENI. With 1 base clipped from V and 7 bases from J, the junction kept 5 bases outside the gene matches. The CDR3 runs to 15 residues.

The V gene is TRBV4-1, the J gene TRBJ2-1; no definite D call. CDR3 length: 14 residues. Trimming took off 0 bases at V and 10 bases at J, with 13 bases between the two ends. The germline gives CDR1 MGHRA, CDR2 YSYEKL. The CDR3 DNA reads TGCGCCAGCAGCCAAGATCTCGGAACGCGCGAGCAGTTCTTC. Its protein is CASSQDLGTREQFF.

This clone has a handful of counts. CDR3 residues: CASSFIPTGRNTEAFF. Written as DNA, the CDR3 is TGCGCCAGCAGCTTTATTCCGACAGGTCGGAACACTGAAGCTTTCTTT. The chain carries TRBV5-1 and TRBJ1-1; possibly TRBD1 for D (6 bases). Germline V lookup: CDR1 SGHRS, CDR2 YFSETQ. V was pared by 2 bases and J by 1 base, with 15 bases between. CDR3 length: 16 amino acids.

This clone has a handful of counts. V usage is TRBV14 and J usage is TRBJ2-1; no definite D call. V lost 10 bases, J lost 2 bases, and 12 bases lay in between. The germline gives CDR1 SGHDN, CDR2 FVKESK. This CDR3 is 13 amino acids long. This CDR3 is CAKDLGTYNEQFF. CDR3 DNA sequence: TGTGCCAAAGACTTGGGAACCTACAATGAGCAGTTCTTC.

The J gene is TRBJ1-1, the V gene TRBV29-1; TRBD1 matches 9 bases. Trimming removed 5 bases from V and 4 bases from J; junction bases left unmatched: 11. There are 15 residues in the CDR3. In germline, CDR1 is SQVTM, CDR2 ANQGSEA. CDR3 sequence reads: CSVTLWDREGTEAFF. The DNA of the CDR3 is TGCAGCGTTACCTTGTGGGACAGGGAAGGCACTGAAGCTTTCTTT.

There are a few counts of this clone. A much more abundant neighbour one base away suggests this may be a read error. Other nucleotide sequences in the sample specify the same CDR3. The chain recombines TRBV2 with TRBJ2-3; no clear D. Deletions cut 5 bases from V and 3 bases from J, with 3 bases between. Germline CDR1 is SNHLY and CDR2 is FYNNEI. The CDR3 contains 11 residues. The DNA of the CDR3 is TGTGCCAGCAGTCCGACAGATACGCAGTATTTT. Its translation is CASSPTDTQYF.

The chain links TRBV11-1 to TRBJ2-7; D might be TRBD1 or TRBD2, each matching 5 bases. Per the germline V gene, CDR1 is SGHAT and CDR2 is FQDESV (reference sequence). The V end lost 5 bases, the J end lost 3 bases, and 20 bases lay between the germline ends. The length of the CDR3 is 16 residues. The CDR3 loop reads CASSPGTGTVVYEQYF. CDR3 coding DNA: TGTGCCAGCAGCCCGGGAACCGGGACCGTAGTCTACGAGCAGTACTTC.

This chain links TRBV29-1 with TRBJ2-1; 9 bases fit TRBD2. The length of the CDR3 is 13 residues. J gave up 5 bases and V 4 bases, and 3 bases lay outside the gene matches. Germline CDR1 is SQVTM and CDR2 is ANQGSEA. CDR3 bases: TGCAGCGTTGGAGCGGGAGGCCACAATGAGCAGTTCTTC. Protein product: CSVGAGGHNEQFF.

V usage is TRBV2 and J usage is TRBJ2-5; possible D gene TRBD1, 6 bases. V lost 7 bases, J lost 4 bases, and 10 bases lay in between. Per the germline V gene, CDR1 is SNHLY and CDR2 is FYNNEI. This CDR3 region has 12 residues. CDR3 sequence reads: CASTDRRETQYF. The CDR3 region has the DNA TGTGCCAGCACCGACAGGCGAGAGACCCAGTACTTC. Full variable domain (outside the CDR3, taken from reference TRBV2 and TRBJ2-5): EPEVTQTPSHQVTQMGQEVILRCVPISNHLYFYWYRQILGQKVEFLVSFYNNEISEKSEIFDDQFSVERPDGSNFTLKIRSTKLEDSAMYFCASTDRRETQYFGPGTRLLVL.

The chain employs TRBV18 and TRBJ1-1, with 7 bases aligning to TRBD1. Germline CDR1 reads KGHSH; CDR2 reads LQKENI. V was pared by 2 bases and J by 6 bases, with 3 bases of the junction left unmatched. The CDR3 extends over 13 amino acids. The CDR3 DNA follows: TGTGCCAGCTCACCAGACAGGGAAGCTGAAGCTTTCTTT. Protein sequence: CASSPDREAEAFF.

This sequence joins TRBV30 and TRBJ1-5, with D unresolved. This CDR3 comprises 16 residues. Germline lookup yields CDR1 GTSNPN and CDR2 SVGIG (reference sequence). Trimming cost V 0 bases and J 0 bases, with 12 bases left between them. The CDR3 DNA sequence: TGTGCCTGGAGTGTATACCGGGGAGATAGCAATCAGCCCCAGCATTTT. Encoded protein: CAWSVYRGDSNQPQHF.

The chain employs TRBV19 and TRBJ2-3, with D unresolved. V lost 4 bases, J lost 2 bases, and 7 bases lay in between. The CDR3 has 13 amino acids. Looked up from germline, CDR1 is LNHDA and CDR2 is SQIVND (reference sequence). CDR3 region: CASSTLVTDTQYF. CDR3 in DNA: TGTGCCAGTAGTACACTTGTCACAGATACGCAGTATTTT.

The chain joins TRBV2 to TRBJ1-5; TRBD1 matches 9 bases. Germline V lookup: CDR1 SNHLY, CDR2 FYNNEI. The V gene end was trimmed by 6 bases and the J gene end by 5 bases; junction bases not matched to a gene: 2. The CDR3 contains 13 residues. CDR3: CASRGTGYQPQHF. Written as DNA, the CDR3 is TGTGCCAGCAGGGGGACAGGGTATCAGCCCCAGCATTTT.

The rearrangement uses TRBV7-6 and TRBJ2-1; 8 nucleotides match TRBD1. Germline V lookup: CDR1 SGHVS, CDR2 FNYEAQ. The V gene end was trimmed by 5 bases and the J gene end by 4 bases; junction bases not matched to a gene: 10. The CDR3 is 16 amino acids. The CDR3 DNA reads as TGTGCCAGCAGCGCTAGACAGGGGTTCCCTTACAATGAGCAGTTCTTC. Translating it yields CASSARQGFPYNEQFF.